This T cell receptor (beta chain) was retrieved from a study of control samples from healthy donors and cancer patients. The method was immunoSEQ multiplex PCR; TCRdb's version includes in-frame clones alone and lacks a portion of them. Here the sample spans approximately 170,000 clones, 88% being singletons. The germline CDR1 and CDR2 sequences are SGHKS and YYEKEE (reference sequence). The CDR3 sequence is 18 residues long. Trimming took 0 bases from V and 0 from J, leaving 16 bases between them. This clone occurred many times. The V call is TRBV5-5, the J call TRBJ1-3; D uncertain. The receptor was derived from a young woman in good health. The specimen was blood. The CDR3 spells CASSLDGRATTSGNTIYF. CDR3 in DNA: TGTGCCAGCAGCTTGGATGGGAGGGCCACCACCTCTGGAAACACCATATATTTT.